The entry below gives a single TCR beta chain sequence along with its context. These data originate in a study of control samples from healthy donors and cancer patients. The CDR3 contains 15 residues. The V gene's germline CDR1 is SGHAT and CDR2 FQNNGV. V shed 1 base and J 3 bases; nucleotides not matched to a gene: 6. Produced via immunoSEQ multiplex PCR; TCRdb's table is partial and in-frame only. The table records approximately 150,000 clones, more than 85% of them present only once. The J gene is TRBJ2-7, the V gene TRBV11-2; 7 bases align to TRBD2. Sequencing was performed on blood. This receptor was taken from a young man in good health. The chain's CDR3 is CASSLARGENYEQYF. The DNA for the CDR3 is TGTGCCAGCAGCTTAGCCCGGGGGGAGAACTACGAGCAGTACTTC.